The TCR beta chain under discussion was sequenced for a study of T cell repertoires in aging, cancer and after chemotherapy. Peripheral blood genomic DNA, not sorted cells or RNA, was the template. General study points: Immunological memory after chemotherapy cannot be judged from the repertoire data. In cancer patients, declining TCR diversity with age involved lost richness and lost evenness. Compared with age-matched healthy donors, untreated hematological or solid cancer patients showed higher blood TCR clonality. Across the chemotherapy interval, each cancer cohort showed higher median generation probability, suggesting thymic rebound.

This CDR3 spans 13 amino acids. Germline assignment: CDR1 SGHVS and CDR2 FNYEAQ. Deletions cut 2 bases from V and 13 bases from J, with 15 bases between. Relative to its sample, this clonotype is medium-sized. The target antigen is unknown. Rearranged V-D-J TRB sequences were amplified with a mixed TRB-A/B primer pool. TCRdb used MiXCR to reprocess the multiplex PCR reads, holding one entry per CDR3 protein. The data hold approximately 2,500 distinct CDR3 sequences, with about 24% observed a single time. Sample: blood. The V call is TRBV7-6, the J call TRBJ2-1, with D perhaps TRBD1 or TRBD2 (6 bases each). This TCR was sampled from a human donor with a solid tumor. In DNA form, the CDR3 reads TGTGCCAGCAGCTTAAGAGGGGGAGGCCCTCAGTTCTTC. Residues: CASSLRGGGPQFF. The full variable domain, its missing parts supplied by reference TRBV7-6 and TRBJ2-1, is GAGVSQSPRYKVTKRGQDVALRCDPISGHVSLYWYRQALGQGPEFLTYFNYEAQQDKSGLPNDRFSAERPEGSISTLTIQRTEQRDSAMYRCASSLRGGGPQFFGPGTRLTVL.